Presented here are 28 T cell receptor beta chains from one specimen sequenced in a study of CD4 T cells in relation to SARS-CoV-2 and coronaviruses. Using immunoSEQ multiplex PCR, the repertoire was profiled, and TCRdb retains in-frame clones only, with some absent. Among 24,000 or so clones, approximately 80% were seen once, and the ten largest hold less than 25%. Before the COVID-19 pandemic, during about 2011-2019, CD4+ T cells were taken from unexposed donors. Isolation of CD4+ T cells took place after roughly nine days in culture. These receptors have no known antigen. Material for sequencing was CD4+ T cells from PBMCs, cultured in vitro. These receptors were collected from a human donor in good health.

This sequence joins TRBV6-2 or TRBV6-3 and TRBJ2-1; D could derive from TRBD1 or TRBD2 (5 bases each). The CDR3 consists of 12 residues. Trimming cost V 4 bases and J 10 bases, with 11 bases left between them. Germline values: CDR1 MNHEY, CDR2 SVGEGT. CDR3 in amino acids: CASSSRGTEQFF. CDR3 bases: TGTGCCAGCAGTTCCCGGGGCACCGAGCAGTTCTTC.

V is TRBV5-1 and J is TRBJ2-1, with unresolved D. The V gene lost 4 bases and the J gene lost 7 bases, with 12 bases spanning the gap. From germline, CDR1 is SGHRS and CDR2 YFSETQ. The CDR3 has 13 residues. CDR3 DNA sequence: TGCGCCAGCAGCCCCTTTACCGAGAATGAGCAGTTCTTC. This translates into CASSPFTENEQFF.

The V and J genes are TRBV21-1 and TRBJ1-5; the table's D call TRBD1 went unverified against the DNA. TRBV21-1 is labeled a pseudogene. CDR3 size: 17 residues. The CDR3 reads CASSKDLDRVANQPQHF. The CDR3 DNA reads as TGTGCCAGCAGCAAAGATTTAGACAGGGTGGCCAATCAGCCCCAGCATTTT.

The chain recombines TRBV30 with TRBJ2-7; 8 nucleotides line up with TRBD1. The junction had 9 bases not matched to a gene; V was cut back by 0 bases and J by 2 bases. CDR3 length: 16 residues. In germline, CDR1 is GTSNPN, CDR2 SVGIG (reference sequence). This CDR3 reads CAWSVSMGQVAYEQYF. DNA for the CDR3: TGTGCCTGGAGTGTAAGTATGGGACAGGTCGCCTACGAGCAGTACTTC. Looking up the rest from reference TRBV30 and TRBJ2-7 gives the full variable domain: SQTIHQWPATLVQPVGSPLSLECTVEGTSNPNLYWYRQAAGRGLQLLFYSVGIGQISSEVPQNLSASRPQDRQFILSSKKLLLSDSGFYLCAWSVSMGQVAYEQYFGPGTRLTVT.

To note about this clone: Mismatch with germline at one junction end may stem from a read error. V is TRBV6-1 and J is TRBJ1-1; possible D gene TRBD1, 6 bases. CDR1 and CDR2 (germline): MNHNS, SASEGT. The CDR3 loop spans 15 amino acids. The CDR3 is CASTEVYRAGTEAFF. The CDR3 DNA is TGTGCCAGCACTGAAGTTTACAGGGCGGGCACTGAAGCTTTCTTT.

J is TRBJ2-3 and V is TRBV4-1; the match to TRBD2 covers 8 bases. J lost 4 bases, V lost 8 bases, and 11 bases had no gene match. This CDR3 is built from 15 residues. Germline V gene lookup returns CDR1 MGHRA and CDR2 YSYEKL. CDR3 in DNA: TGCGCCAGCGGACCCGGGCGAGCGGGAGCAGATACGCAGTATTTT. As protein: CASGPGRAGADTQYF.

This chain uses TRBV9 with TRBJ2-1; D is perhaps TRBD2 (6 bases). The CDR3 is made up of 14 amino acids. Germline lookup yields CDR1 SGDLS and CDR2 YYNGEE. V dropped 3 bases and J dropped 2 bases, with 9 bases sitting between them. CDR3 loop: CASSGGLPYNEQFF. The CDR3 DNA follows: TGTGCCAGCAGCGGCGGACTACCCTACAATGAGCAGTTCTTC.

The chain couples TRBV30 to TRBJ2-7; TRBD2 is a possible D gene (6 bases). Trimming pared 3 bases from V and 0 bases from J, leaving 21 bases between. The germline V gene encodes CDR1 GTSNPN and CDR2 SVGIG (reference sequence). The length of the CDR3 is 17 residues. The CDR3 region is CAWRNPLGGVSSYEQYF. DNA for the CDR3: TGTGCCTGGAGGAACCCCCTCGGGGGAGTAAGCTCCTACGAGCAGTACTTC.

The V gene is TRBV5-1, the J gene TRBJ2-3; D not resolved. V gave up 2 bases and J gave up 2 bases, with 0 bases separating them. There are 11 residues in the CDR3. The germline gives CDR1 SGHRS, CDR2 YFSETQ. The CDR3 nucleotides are TGCGCCAGCAGCTTCACAGATACGCAGTATTTT. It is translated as CASSFTDTQYF.

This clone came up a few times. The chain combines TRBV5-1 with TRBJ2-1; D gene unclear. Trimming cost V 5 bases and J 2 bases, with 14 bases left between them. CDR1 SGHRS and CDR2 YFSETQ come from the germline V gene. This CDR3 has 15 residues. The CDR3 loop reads CASSPKGVPYNEQFF. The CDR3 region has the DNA TGCGCCAGCAGTCCCAAGGGCGTACCCTACAATGAGCAGTTCTTC.

The CDR3 reads CASSRDGRAYTGELFF. CDR3 DNA sequence: TGTGCCAGCAGCCGAGATGGGAGGGCCTACACCGGGGAGCTGTTTTTT. The chain employs TRBV7-8 and TRBJ2-2; 7 bases align to TRBD2. V lost 5 bases and J lost 3; bases outside the gene matches: 9. Germline V gene lookup returns CDR1 SGHVS and CDR2 FQNEAQ. The CDR3 extends over 16 amino acids.

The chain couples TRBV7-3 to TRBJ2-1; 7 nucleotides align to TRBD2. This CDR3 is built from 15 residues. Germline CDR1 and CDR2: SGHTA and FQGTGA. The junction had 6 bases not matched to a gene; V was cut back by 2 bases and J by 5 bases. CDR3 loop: CASSLLGLMDNEQFF. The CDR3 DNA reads TGTGCCAGCAGCTTATTGGGACTAATGGACAATGAGCAGTTCTTC.

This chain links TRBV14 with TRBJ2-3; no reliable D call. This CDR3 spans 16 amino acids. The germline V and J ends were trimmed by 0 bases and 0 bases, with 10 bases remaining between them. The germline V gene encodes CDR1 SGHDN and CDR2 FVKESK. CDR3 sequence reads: CASSQDDGGSTDTQYF. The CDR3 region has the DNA TGTGCCAGCAGCCAAGATGACGGCGGTAGCACAGATACGCAGTATTTT.

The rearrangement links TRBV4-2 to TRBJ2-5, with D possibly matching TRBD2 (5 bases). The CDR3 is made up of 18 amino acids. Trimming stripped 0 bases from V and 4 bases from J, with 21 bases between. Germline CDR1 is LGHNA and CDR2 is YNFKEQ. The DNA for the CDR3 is TGTGCCAGCAGCCAAGAGCCCCACGGCTCATCGGGGTTAGAGACCCAGTACTTC. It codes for CASSQEPHGSSGLETQYF.

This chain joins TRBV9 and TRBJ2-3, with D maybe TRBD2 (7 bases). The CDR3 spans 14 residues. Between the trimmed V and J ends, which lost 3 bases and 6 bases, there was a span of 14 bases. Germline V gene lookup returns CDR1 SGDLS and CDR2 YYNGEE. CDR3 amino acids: CASSAGEGGDTQYF. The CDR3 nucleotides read TGTGCCAGCAGCGCCGGGGAGGGGGGGGATACGCAGTATTTT.

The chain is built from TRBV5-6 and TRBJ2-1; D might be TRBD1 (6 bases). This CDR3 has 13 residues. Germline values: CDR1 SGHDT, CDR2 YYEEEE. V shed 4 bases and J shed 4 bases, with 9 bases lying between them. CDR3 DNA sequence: TGTGCCAGCAGCCCGACAGGATACAATGAGCAGTTCTTC. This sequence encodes CASSPTGYNEQFF.

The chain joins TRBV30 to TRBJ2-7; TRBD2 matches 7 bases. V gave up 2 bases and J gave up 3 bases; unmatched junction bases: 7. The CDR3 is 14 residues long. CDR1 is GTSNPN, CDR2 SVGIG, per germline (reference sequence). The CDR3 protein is CAWSRLAGYYEQYF. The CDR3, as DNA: TGTGCCTGGAGTCGACTAGCCGGATACTACGAGCAGTACTTC.

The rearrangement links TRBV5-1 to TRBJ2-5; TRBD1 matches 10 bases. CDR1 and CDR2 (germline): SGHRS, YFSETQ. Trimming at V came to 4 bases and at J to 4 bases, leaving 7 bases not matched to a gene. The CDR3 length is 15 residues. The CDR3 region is CASSTGTGEGETQYF. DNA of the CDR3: TGCGCCAGCAGCACCGGGACAGGGGAGGGAGAGACCCAGTACTTC. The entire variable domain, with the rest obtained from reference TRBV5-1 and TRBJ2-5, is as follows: KAGVTQTPRYLIKTRGQQVTLSCSPISGHRSVSWYQQTPGQGLQFLFEYFSETQRNKGNFPGRFSGRQFSNSRSEMNVSTLELGDSALYLCASSTGTGEGETQYFGPGTRLLVL.

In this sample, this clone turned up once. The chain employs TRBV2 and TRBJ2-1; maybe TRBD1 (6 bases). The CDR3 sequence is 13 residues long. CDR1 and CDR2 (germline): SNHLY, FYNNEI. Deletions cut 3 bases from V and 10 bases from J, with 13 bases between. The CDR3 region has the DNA TGTGCCAGCAGTGACTACGACAGGCCCGAGCAGTTCTTC. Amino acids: CASSDYDRPEQFF.

CDR3 bases: TGTGCCAGCAGCTTCCTAGCGGGAGGGACAGATACGCAGTATTTT. It yields the protein CASSFLAGGTDTQYF. The V call is TRBV7-2, the J call TRBJ2-3; TRBD2 aligns across 12 bases. The V gene end was trimmed by 3 bases and the J gene end by 3 bases; junction bases not matched to a gene: 1. This CDR3 is built from 15 residues. In germline, CDR1 is SGHTA, CDR2 FQGNSA.

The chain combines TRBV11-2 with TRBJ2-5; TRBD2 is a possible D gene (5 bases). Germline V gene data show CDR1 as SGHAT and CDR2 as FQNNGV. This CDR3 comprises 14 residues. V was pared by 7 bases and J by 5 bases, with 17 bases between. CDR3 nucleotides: TGTGCCAGCACCCCTTTAGGACCGGGGGAGACCCAGTACTTC. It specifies CASTPLGPGETQYF.

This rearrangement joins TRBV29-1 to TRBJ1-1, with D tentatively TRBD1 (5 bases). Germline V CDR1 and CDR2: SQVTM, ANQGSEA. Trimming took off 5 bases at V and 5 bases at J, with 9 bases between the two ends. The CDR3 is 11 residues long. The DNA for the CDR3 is TGCAGCGTTTTCGGGGGAACTGAAGCTTTCTTT. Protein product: CSVFGGTEAFF. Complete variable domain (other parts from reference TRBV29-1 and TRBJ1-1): SAVISQKPSRDICQRGTSLTIQCQVDSQVTMMFWYRQQPGQSLTLIATANQGSEATYESGFVIDKFPISRPNLTFSTLTVSNMSPEDSSIYLCSVFGGTEAFFGQGTRLTVV.

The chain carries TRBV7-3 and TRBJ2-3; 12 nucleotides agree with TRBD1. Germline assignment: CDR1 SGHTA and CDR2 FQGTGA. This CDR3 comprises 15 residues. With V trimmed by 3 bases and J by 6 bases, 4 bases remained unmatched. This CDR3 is CASSFLGTGGDTQYF. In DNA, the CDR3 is TGTGCCAGCAGCTTCCTCGGGACAGGGGGCGATACGCAGTATTTT.

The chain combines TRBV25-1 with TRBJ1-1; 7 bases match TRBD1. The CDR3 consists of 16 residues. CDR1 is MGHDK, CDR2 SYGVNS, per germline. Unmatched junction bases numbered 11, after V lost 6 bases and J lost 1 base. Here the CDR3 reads CASRGRQGPGNTEAFF. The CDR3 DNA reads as TGTGCCAGCAGGGGGCGACAGGGACCTGGGAACACTGAAGCTTTCTTT.

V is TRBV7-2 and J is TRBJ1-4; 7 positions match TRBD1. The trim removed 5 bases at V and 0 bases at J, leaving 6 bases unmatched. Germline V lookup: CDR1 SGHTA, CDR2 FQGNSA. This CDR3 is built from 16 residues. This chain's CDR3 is CASSLRQGATNEKLFF. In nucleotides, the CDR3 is TGTGCCAGCAGCCTAAGACAGGGAGCAACTAATGAAAAACTGTTTTTT.

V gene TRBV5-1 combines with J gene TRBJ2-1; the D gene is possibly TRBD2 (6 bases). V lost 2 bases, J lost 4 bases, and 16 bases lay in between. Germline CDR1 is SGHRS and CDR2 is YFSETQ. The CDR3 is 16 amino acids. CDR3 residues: CASSFGSSGPYNEQFF. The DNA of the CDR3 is TGCGCCAGCAGCTTCGGGTCGAGCGGGCCATACAATGAGCAGTTCTTC.

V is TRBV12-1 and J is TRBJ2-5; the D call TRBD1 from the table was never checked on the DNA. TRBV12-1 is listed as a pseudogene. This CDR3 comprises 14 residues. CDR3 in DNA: TGTGCCAGCAGCTTTGGATCAGGAAAAGAGACCCAGTACTTC. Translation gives CASSFGSGKETQYF.

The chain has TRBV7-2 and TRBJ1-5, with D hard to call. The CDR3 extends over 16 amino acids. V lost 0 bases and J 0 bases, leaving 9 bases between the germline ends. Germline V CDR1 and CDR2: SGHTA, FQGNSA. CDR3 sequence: CASSLAGYDSNQPQHF. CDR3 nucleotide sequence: TGTGCCAGCAGCTTAGCAGGATACGATAGCAATCAGCCCCAGCATTTT.